Following are 31 T cell receptor beta chains from one sample sequenced in a study of STAT5B mutations in CD4+ large granular lymphocyte leukemia. Method: immunoSEQ multiplex PCR; TCRdb's copy keeps in-frame clones and lacks some. The sample shows about 32,000 clones, 70% to 80% of them seen only once. Input material: CD4+ T cells from blood buffy coats. The receptors stem from a human donor in good health.

The chain recombines TRBV9 with TRBJ1-3; the D gene is possibly TRBD1 (5 bases). The V end was cut by 0 bases, the J end by 4 bases, with 17 bases between. Germline CDR1 and CDR2: SGDLS and YYNGEE. This CDR3 spans 17 amino acids. CDR3 in DNA: TGTGCCAGCAGCGTAGGCGGTGGGGGTTTTGTCGGAAACACCATATATTTT. It codes for CASSVGGGGFVGNTIYF.

The rearrangement uses TRBV5-8 and TRBJ1-5; no reliable D call. CDR3 length equals 15 residues. V was trimmed by 3 bases and J by 3 bases, leaving 13 bases between them. Germline V gene data show CDR1 as SGHTS and CDR2 as YDEGEE. The CDR3 spells CASSSVRSANQPQHF. As DNA, the CDR3 is TGTGCCAGCAGCTCCGTCCGGTCGGCCAATCAGCCCCAGCATTTT. Complete variable domain (other parts from reference TRBV5-8 and TRBJ1-5): EAGVTQSPTHLIKTRGQQATLRCSPISGHTSVYWYQQALGLGLQFLLWYDEGEERNRGNFPPRFSGRQFPNYSSELNVNALELEDSALYLCASSSVRSANQPQHFGDGTRLSIL.

The V call is TRBV9, the J call TRBJ1-1, with D possibly TRBD1 on 6 matching bases. CDR1 is SGDLS and CDR2 is YYNGEE in the germline V gene. Trimming stripped 0 bases from V and 5 bases from J, with 14 bases between. The CDR3 totals 15 residues. CDR3 loop: CASSVVAGEGTEAFF. Written as DNA, the CDR3 is TGTGCCAGCAGCGTAGTGGCAGGGGAGGGTACTGAAGCTTTCTTT.

The rearrangement joins TRBV6-1 to TRBJ2-3; D is unclear. The germline gives CDR1 MNHNS, CDR2 SASEGT. V was shortened by 2 bases and J by 0 bases, with 12 bases between the two germline ends. CDR3 length: 16 amino acids. CDR3 loop: CASSEREQASTDTQYF. Here the CDR3 DNA reads TGTGCCAGCAGTGAACGCGAGCAAGCTAGCACAGATACGCAGTATTTT.

This clone was counted a few times. The chain combines TRBV4-1 with TRBJ1-4; D unclear. V lost 2 bases to trimming and J lost 7 bases, with 8 bases between them. Germline values: CDR1 MGHRA, CDR2 YSYEKL. This CDR3 has 13 residues. Here the CDR3 reads CASSQWRGEKLFF. Here the CDR3 DNA reads TGCGCCAGCAGCCAATGGCGGGGTGAAAAACTGTTTTTT.

The chain joins TRBV5-6 to TRBJ1-1; D is undetermined. Looked up from germline, CDR1 is SGHDT and CDR2 is YYEEEE. This CDR3 spans 17 amino acids. V lost 5 bases and J lost 0, with 20 bases in between. CDR3 nucleotide sequence: TGTGCCAGCAGGTCGGCAGGCATTTTAAACGTGAACACTGAAGCTTTCTTT. It is translated as CASRSAGILNVNTEAFF.

This clone was detected once. The genes are TRBV7-6 and TRBJ2-1, with 12 bases lining up with TRBD2. The CDR3 spans 19 residues. The V and J ends lost 4 bases and 9 bases, in that order; junction bases with no gene match: 19. Germline CDR1 reads SGHVS; CDR2 reads FNYEAQ. This CDR3 reads CASSSGRLTSGGPASEQFF. The CDR3, as DNA: TGTGCCAGCAGCTCCGGCCGTCTGACTAGCGGGGGCCCTGCCAGTGAGCAGTTCTTC. The variable domain in full, completed from reference TRBV7-6 and TRBJ2-1, reads GAGVSQSPRYKVTKRGQDVALRCDPISGHVSLYWYRQALGQGPEFLTYFNYEAQQDKSGLPNDRFSAERPEGSISTLTIQRTEQRDSAMYRCASSSGRLTSGGPASEQFFGPGTRLTVL.

The gene calls are TRBV6-5 and TRBJ2-2, with a tentative D call TRBD1 (6 bases). This CDR3 spans 13 amino acids. The ends were cut back, 6 bases at V and 8 bases at J, with 13 bases in the middle. Germline V gene data show CDR1 as MNHEY and CDR2 as SVGAGI. The CDR3, as DNA: TGTGCCAGCAGGGGACAACCCCAGGGGGAGCTGTTTTTT. Translated: CASRGQPQGELFF.

The V and J genes are TRBV11-1 and TRBJ2-5; 10 bases fit TRBD1. The CDR3 is 15 residues long. The germline V gene encodes CDR1 SGHAT and CDR2 FQDESV (reference sequence). V lost 3 bases, J lost 5 bases, and 6 bases stayed unmatched. The CDR3 DNA reads as TGTGCCAGCAGCTTTGTGACAGGGGGCGGCGAGACCCAGTACTTC. This gives the protein CASSFVTGGGETQYF.

The rearrangement joins TRBV27 to TRBJ2-7; 12 bases are shared with TRBD1. The CDR3 is 14 amino acids. Unmatched junction bases numbered 5, after V lost 7 bases and J lost 4 bases. The germline gives CDR1 MNHEY, CDR2 SMNVEV (reference sequence). CDR3 coding DNA: TGTGCCAGCAAACCGGGACAGGGGGCTTACGAGCAGTACTTC. It is translated as CASKPGQGAYEQYF.

The chain uses TRBV6-5 and TRBJ2-3; D unclear. The CDR3 has 12 residues. Trimming stripped 0 bases from V and 14 bases from J, with 12 bases between. The V gene's germline CDR1 is MNHEY and CDR2 SVGAGI. The CDR3 region has the DNA TGTGCCAGCAGTTACTCGCAGACCAGATGGTATTTT. This encodes CASSYSQTRWYF.

This clone was counted a few times. For the CDR3, the DNA is TGTGCCACCTCGGCGGGGGAAGACTATGGCTACACCTTC. It specifies CATSAGEDYGYTF. The V call is TRBV15, the J call TRBJ1-2, with D perhaps matching TRBD1 (5 bases). This CDR3 comprises 13 residues. The germline V gene has CDR1 LNHNV and CDR2 YYDKDF (reference sequence). The germline V and J ends were trimmed by 8 bases and 3 bases, with 13 bases remaining between them.

V gene TRBV5-1 combines with J gene TRBJ1-2; 10 positions match TRBD1. The CDR3 contains 15 residues. Germline-derived CDR1 and CDR2 are SGHRS and YFSETQ. The ends lost 2 bases at V and 7 bases at J; junction bases unmatched: 8. CDR3 in amino acids: CASSLPGQGTSGYTF. In nucleotides, the CDR3 is TGCGCCAGCAGCTTACCGGGACAGGGGACTTCTGGCTACACCTTC.

This clone occurred once. The CDR3 sequence: CASRTGTSGTSSYNEQFF. The DNA of the CDR3 is TGTGCCAGCAGAACCGGGACTAGCGGGACCAGCTCCTACAATGAGCAGTTCTTC. J is TRBJ2-1 and V is TRBV7-2; TRBD2 aligns across 13 bases. This CDR3 is built from 18 residues. Trimming cost V 6 bases and J 0 bases; bases outside gene matches: 8. In germline, CDR1 is SGHTA, CDR2 FQGNSA.

The rearrangement links TRBV5-4 to TRBJ2-5, with D perhaps assigned TRBD1 or TRBD2 (5 bases each). Trimming removed 0 bases at V and 3 bases at J, with 18 bases between. Germline V gene data show CDR1 as SGHNT and CDR2 as YYREEE (reference sequence). The CDR3 is 17 residues long. The chain's CDR3 is CASSLVGEGRNKETQYF. In DNA form, the CDR3 reads TGTGCCAGCAGCTTGGTAGGAGAGGGGCGCAATAAAGAGACCCAGTACTTC.

The V and J genes are TRBV27 and TRBJ1-1; maybe TRBD1 (6 bases). Trimming left V 3 bases short and J 5 bases short, with 19 bases between. In germline, CDR1 is MNHEY, CDR2 SMNVEV (reference sequence). The CDR3 has 16 amino acids. This chain's CDR3 is CASSFGTSTRGTEAFF. CDR3 DNA sequence: TGTGCCAGCAGTTTCGGGACATCGACCCGGGGGACTGAAGCTTTCTTT.

The chain carries TRBV7-8 and TRBJ1-6; no clear D gene. Germline V CDR1 and CDR2: SGHVS, FQNEAQ. The ends were cut back, 5 bases at V and 4 bases at J, with 6 bases in the middle. This CDR3 contains 13 residues. The CDR3 bases are TGTGCCAGCAGCGGGGATTATAATTCACCCCTCCACTTT. Its protein product is CASSGDYNSPLHF.

The chain joins TRBV5-1 to TRBJ1-4; D unclear. Between the trimmed V and J ends, which lost 4 bases and 3 bases, there was a span of 13 bases. Germline CDR1 and CDR2: SGHRS and YFSETQ. The CDR3 has 15 amino acids. The CDR3 sequence: CASSANSGANEKLFF. The CDR3 coding sequence is TGCGCCAGCAGCGCCAACAGCGGGGCTAATGAAAAACTGTTTTTT.

J is TRBJ1-1 and V is TRBV5-6, with D perhaps TRBD1 (6 bases). CDR3 length: 13 amino acids. The ends were cut back, 2 bases at V and 5 bases at J, with 10 bases in the middle. The germline gives CDR1 SGHDT, CDR2 YYEEEE. The CDR3 nucleotides read TGTGCCAGCAGCTTACCGACAGGAACTGAAGCTTTCTTT. Amino acids: CASSLPTGTEAFF.

This chain uses TRBV5-5 with TRBJ1-2; TRBD1 matches at 7 bases. With V trimmed by 4 bases and J by 7 bases, 10 bases remained unmatched. CDR3 size: 14 residues. Looked up from germline, CDR1 is SGHKS and CDR2 is YYEKEE (reference sequence). DNA for the CDR3: TGTGCCAGCAGCCCAGACACAGGGGTACGTGGCTACACCTTC. It specifies CASSPDTGVRGYTF.

Only a few counts were recorded for this clone. The chain has TRBV19 and TRBJ1-2, with a tentative D call TRBD1 (6 bases). Looked up from germline, CDR1 is LNHDA and CDR2 is SQIVND (reference sequence). V was trimmed by 9 bases and J by 1 base, leaving 12 bases between them. This CDR3 is 13 amino acids long. CDR3 region: CASTGRFNYGYTF. CDR3 sequence (DNA): TGTGCCAGCACAGGGCGATTTAACTATGGCTACACCTTC.

The chain uses TRBV13 and TRBJ2-5; 10 nucleotides match TRBD2. This CDR3 is 18 amino acids long. The V gene's germline CDR1 is PRHDT and CDR2 FYEKMQ (reference sequence). J gave up 5 bases and V 0 bases, and 12 bases lay outside the gene matches. The DNA for the CDR3 is TGTGCCAGCAGCTTAGGCCGGGTAGCGGGGGGCGTAGCGGAGACCCAGTACTTC. Translating it yields CASSLGRVAGGVAETQYF.

The chain combines TRBV11-2 with TRBJ2-7; 9 nucleotides align to TRBD1. This CDR3 has 15 amino acids. Trimming took 4 bases from V and 4 from J; bases not matched to a gene: 8. Germline V CDR1 and CDR2: SGHAT, FQNNGV. The CDR3 nucleotides are TGTGCCAGCAGCTCCCCCGGACAGGGGCGGTACGAGCAGTACTTC. It is translated as CASSSPGQGRYEQYF.

The V call is TRBV9, the J call TRBJ2-3; TRBD2 might be the D (5 bases). The V end lost 1 base, the J end lost 0 bases, and 9 bases lay between the germline ends. Germline V gene data show CDR1 as SGDLS and CDR2 as YYNGEE. The CDR3 totals 15 residues. The CDR3 DNA reads TGTGCCAGCAGCGTAAAGGGCGGGAGCACAGATACGCAGTATTTT. Its protein product is CASSVKGGSTDTQYF.

The V and J genes are TRBV19 and TRBJ2-5; unclear D gene. There are 14 residues in the CDR3. V lost 1 base, J lost 3 bases, and 9 bases lay in between. Germline V lookup: CDR1 LNHDA, CDR2 SQIVND (reference sequence). The CDR3 coding sequence is TGTGCCAGTAGTATAGCCCACCGTAAAGAGACCCAGTACTTC. Protein sequence: CASSIAHRKETQYF. Looking up the rest from reference TRBV19 and TRBJ2-5 gives the full variable domain: DGGITQSPKYLFRKEGQNVTLSCEQNLNHDAMYWYRQDPGQGLRLIYYSQIVNDFQKGDIAEGYSVSREKKESFPLTVTSAQKNPTAFYLCASSIAHRKETQYFGPGTRLLVL.

The chain joins TRBV9 to TRBJ1-5, with 8 bases lining up with TRBD1. Germline V gene sequence: CDR1 SGDLS, CDR2 YYNGEE. V shed 3 bases and J 6 bases; nucleotides not matched to a gene: 23. This CDR3 spans 20 amino acids. Written as DNA, the CDR3 is TGTGCCAGCAGCGCAGATGTACAGGGGGTATTTACCCCCAGCTTTCAGCCCCAGCATTTT. The encoded protein is CASSADVQGVFTPSFQPQHF.

The chain has TRBV6-1 and TRBJ1-2; possible D gene TRBD1, 6 bases. Germline V lookup: CDR1 MNHNS, CDR2 SASEGT. V lost 0 bases and J lost 2, with 13 bases in between. The CDR3 covers 16 residues. CDR3 in DNA: TGTGCCAGCAGTGAAGCCTTAGGGGGGCCGAACTATGGCTACACCTTC. Its translation is CASSEALGGPNYGYTF.

V is TRBV10-3 and J is TRBJ1-1; D is possibly TRBD1 (5 bases). V was trimmed by 3 bases and J by 0 bases, leaving 8 bases between them. The CDR3 covers 14 residues. Germline values: CDR1 ENHRY, CDR2 SYGVKD. For the CDR3, the DNA is TGTGCCATCAGTGACCGGGGGATGAACACTGAAGCTTTCTTT. Its protein is CAISDRGMNTEAFF.

V gene TRBV2 combines with J gene TRBJ1-4; the match to TRBD1 covers 9 bases. The trim removed 3 bases at V and 12 bases at J, leaving 8 bases unmatched. This CDR3 spans 14 amino acids. Germline V gene data show CDR1 as SNHLY and CDR2 as FYNNEI. Written as DNA, the CDR3 is TGTGCCAGCAGTGAGACAGGGGGGATTGTCGAACTGTTTTTT. This encodes CASSETGGIVELFF.

The V and J genes are TRBV30 and TRBJ2-2, with a possible D match to TRBD2 (6 bases). Germline V gene sequence: CDR1 GTSNPN, CDR2 SVGIG (reference sequence). The V end was cut by 0 bases, the J end by 3 bases, with 8 bases between. The CDR3 loop spans 14 amino acids. CDR3 residues: CAWSVGGYTGELFF. DNA for the CDR3: TGTGCCTGGAGTGTAGGAGGGTACACCGGGGAGCTGTTTTTT. Full variable domain (missing parts from reference TRBV30 and TRBJ2-2): SQTIHQWPATLVQPVGSPLSLECTVEGTSNPNLYWYRQAAGRGLQLLFYSVGIGQISSEVPQNLSASRPQDRQFILSSKKLLLSDSGFYLCAWSVGGYTGELFFGEGSRLTVL.

This clone was detected only once. The V and J genes are TRBV21-1 and TRBJ1-5. TRBV21-1 counts as a pseudogene. CDR3 size: 13 residues. The DNA of the CDR3 is TGTGCCAGCAGCAAACGGGCGGGTCAGCCCCAGCATTTT. Its protein is CASSKRAGQPQHF.